These 15 T cell receptor beta chains came from one sample sequenced in a study of response to subunit inactivated influenza vaccine. TCRdb analysed the RT-PCR reads with MiXCR anew, one entry per CDR3 protein. The table has roughly 670,000 distinct CDR3 sequences, 13% to 15% seen once. The specimen was PBMCs from blood, collected 14 to 15 days before vaccination. These receptors were obtained from a man over 45 who received an inactivated influenza vaccine.

This clonotype was seen a handful of times. The chain is built from TRBV27 and TRBJ2-7; D gene uncertain. The CDR3 covers 15 residues. Germline V lookup: CDR1 MNHEY, CDR2 SMNVEV (reference sequence). The V and J ends lost 3 bases and 4 bases respectively, with 16 bases between them. This chain's CDR3 is CASSLIPGPWYEQYF. The CDR3 region has the DNA TGTGCCAGCAGTTTGATCCCTGGTCCCTGGTACGAGCAGTACTTC.

In its sample, this clonotype was seen a few times. The chain recombines TRBV4-1 with TRBJ2-7; 9 bases map to TRBD1. The CDR3 totals 15 residues. Trimming at V came to 3 bases and at J to 4 bases, leaving 7 bases not matched to a gene. The germline V gene encodes CDR1 MGHRA and CDR2 YSYEKL. The CDR3 DNA reads as TGCGCCAGCAGCCATCCCGGGACAGGGAGTTACGAGCAGTACTTC. Translated, it gives CASSHPGTGSYEQYF.

V is TRBV6-2 or TRBV6-3 and J is TRBJ1-1; D is unclear. The CDR3 extends over 14 amino acids. V gave up 6 bases and J gave up 0 bases, with 11 bases separating them. CDR1 and CDR2 from the germline V gene are MNHEY and SVGEGT. The CDR3 loop is CASRRAPVNTEAFF. The CDR3 DNA follows: TGTGCCAGCAGACGGGCGCCTGTGAACACTGAAGCTTTCTTT.

This clonotype was found many times. V gene TRBV10-3 combines with J gene TRBJ1-5; unclear D gene. The germline V and J ends were trimmed by 3 bases and 1 base, with 10 bases remaining between them. Germline V CDR1 and CDR2: ENHRY, SYGVKD. CDR3 size: 15 residues. CDR3 amino acids: CAISEFGESNQPQHF. The DNA of the CDR3 is TGTGCCATCAGTGAATTTGGGGAGAGCAATCAGCCCCAGCATTTT.

This clonotype was detected a few times. The CDR3 nucleotides read TGCAGTGCTAGAGATCAGGGCGGGAGGTCGGGCGAGCAGTACTTC. It is translated as CSARDQGGRSGEQYF. The chain carries TRBV20-1 and TRBJ2-7; 8 bases align to TRBD2. The CDR3 consists of 15 residues. Germline V gene data show CDR1 as DFQATT and CDR2 as SNEGSKA (reference sequence). With 0 bases clipped from V and 6 bases from J, the junction kept 10 bases outside the gene matches.

This clonotype was found a few times. The chain carries TRBV18 and TRBJ2-3; D call uncertain. The CDR3 length is 14 residues. Germline-derived CDR1 and CDR2 are KGHSH and LQKENI. V lost 4 bases and J lost 6, with 14 bases in between. The CDR3 protein is CASSQGPDWDTQYF. The DNA for the CDR3 is TGTGCCAGCTCACAGGGCCCGGATTGGGATACGCAGTATTTT.

Regarding this clonotype: At one boundary the junction diverges from the germline segment, which might be a read error. The chain employs TRBV5-1 and TRBJ2-3; D is possibly TRBD1 (6 bases). This CDR3 comprises 15 residues. Germline V CDR1 and CDR2: SGHRS, YFSETQ. CDR3 nucleotide sequence: TGCGCCATCAGCGCCGCCGGGACACTAACAGATACGCAGTATTTT. Translation gives CAISAAGTLTDTQYF. Using reference TRBV5-1 and TRBJ2-3 for the parts outside the CDR3, the full variable domain is KAGVTQTPRYLIKTRGQQVTLSCSPISGHRSVSWYQQTPGQGLQFLFEYFSETQRNKGNFPGRFSGRQFSNSRSEMNVSTLELGDSALYLCAISAAGTLTDTQYFGPGTRLTVL.

The rearrangement joins TRBV12-3 or TRBV12-4 to TRBJ2-3, with D unclear. The V end lost 2 bases, the J end lost 4 bases, and 7 bases lay between the germline ends. The CDR3 covers 13 residues. CDR3 in amino acids: CASSLLSADTQYF. The CDR3 bases are TGTGCCAGCAGTTTATTGTCGGCAGATACGCAGTATTTT.

This clonotype has more than one count but fewer than ten. The rearrangement links TRBV10-3 to TRBJ2-5; D might be TRBD2 (5 bases). CDR1 is ENHRY and CDR2 is SYGVKD in the germline V gene. This CDR3 is 14 amino acids long. V was pared by 4 bases and J by 0 bases, with 9 bases between. CDR3 region: CAISGAVDQETQYF. CDR3 DNA sequence: TGTGCCATCAGTGGAGCGGTGGACCAAGAGACCCAGTACTTC.

The table lists this clonotype with a count of one. V usage is TRBV18 and J usage is TRBJ2-6; D possibly corresponds to TRBD2 (5 bases). Germline V lookup: CDR1 KGHSH, CDR2 LQKENI. CDR3 length equals 15 residues. V was pared by 2 bases and J by 3 bases, with 8 bases between. DNA for the CDR3: TGTGCCAGCTCACCAAAGGGAGATGGGGCCAACGTCCTGACTTTC. It specifies CASSPKGDGANVLTF.

The chain is built from TRBV12-3 or TRBV12-4 and TRBJ2-3; D is undetermined. CDR3 size: 16 residues. Trimming left V 3 bases short and J 0 bases short, with 13 bases between. CDR3 residues: CASSFWQTRSTDTQYF. CDR3 nucleotides: TGTGCCAGCAGTTTTTGGCAAACCCGTAGCACAGATACGCAGTATTTT.

This clonotype came up many times. The chain joins TRBV15 to TRBJ1-6, with TRBD1 as a possible D gene (5 bases). Trimming removed 4 bases from V and 13 bases from J, with 17 bases in between. Per the germline V gene, CDR1 is LNHNV and CDR2 is YYDKDF (reference sequence). The CDR3 has 14 amino acids. The CDR3 reads CATSKASGQGPLHF. CDR3 nucleotide sequence: TGTGCCACCAGCAAAGCATCCGGGCAGGGTCCCCTCCACTTT.

The rearrangement links TRBV28 to TRBJ1-5, with 10 positions matching TRBD1. Germline CDR1 reads MDHEN; CDR2 reads SYDVKM. The junction had 8 bases not matched to a gene; V was cut back by 5 bases and J by 7 bases. This CDR3 has 15 residues. The CDR3 DNA sequence: TGTGCCAGCAGTCCTCGGACAGGGGGGCAACAGCCCCAGCATTTT. Protein product: CASSPRTGGQQPQHF.

V usage is TRBV6-5 and J usage is TRBJ2-3, with D tentatively TRBD2 (5 bases). CDR1 is MNHEY and CDR2 is SVGAGI in the germline V gene. CDR3 length: 16 residues. The V gene lost 2 bases and the J gene lost 2 bases, with 14 bases spanning the gap. In DNA form, the CDR3 reads TGTGCCAGCAGTTACGGCCGAGGGATCCTCACAGATACGCAGTATTTT. Protein: CASSYGRGILTDTQYF.

The rearrangement uses TRBV3-1 and TRBJ2-3; D is uncertain. The CDR3 contains 14 residues. V was trimmed by 2 bases and J by 4 bases, leaving 10 bases between them. Germline-derived CDR1 and CDR2 are LGHDT and YNNKEL (reference sequence). The CDR3 bases are TGTGCCAGCAGCCAAAGAGTAAGATCAGATACGCAGTATTTT. It yields the protein CASSQRVRSDTQYF.